This TCR beta chain was found in a study of beta chain features in type 1 diabetes. Every isolated RNA sample was fully reverse transcribed, so sequencing captured expressed TCRB transcripts. Generated by immunoSEQ multiplex PCR, the TCRdb table keeps only in-frame clones and is missing some. The table lists a few hundred thousand clones, approximately 12% of them singletons. Germline V CDR1 and CDR2: SGHNT, YYREEE (reference sequence). The CDR3 is 15 amino acids. As for this clone: The antigen is undetermined. At one end, the junction sequence differs from germline, possibly due to a read error.

Study observations and caveats: The study found moderately but significantly shorter TCRB CDR3s in all four CD4+ subsets of Type 1 diabetes patients.

There was one heparinised blood draw per donor, averaging roughly 110 mL. The receptor comes from a woman aged 18-30 years with type 1 diabetes. Sample: naive CD4+ T cells from blood. The V and J genes are TRBV5-4 and TRBJ2-7; TRBD2 is a possible D gene (6 bases). CDR3 in amino acids: CASSQDFRGSGEQYF. For the CDR3, the DNA is TGCGCCAGCAGCCAAGATTTCCGGGGGAGTGGGGAGCAGTACTTC.